This TCR beta chain was sequenced in a study of T-cell memory formation after mild COVID-19. The V and J ends lost 0 bases and 0 bases respectively, with 13 bases between them. The germline gives CDR1 KGHSH, CDR2 LQKENI. This CDR3 is built from 17 residues. Findings and caveats of the study: Contracting clones localized mainly to CM and EM when CD4+ and mainly to EMRA when CD8+. Later expanders leaned CD4+, whereas clones that contracted between day 15 and 85 were balanced CD4/CD8. The authors did not confirm SARS-CoV-2 specificity of second-wave clones peaking day 37.

To note about this clonotype: What it recognizes is unknown.

A single record per CDR3 protein comes from TCRdb applying MiXCR to the 5' RACE reads. The sample has 100,000 to 150,000 distinct CDR3 sequences; 5% to 6.5% are singletons. The source of this sequence is an adult woman who had mild COVID-19 (a few samples of this study predate the infection). Cell type and time point are not known. V is TRBV18 and J is TRBJ2-3; the D is unclear. Source material: PBMCs or a T cell subset sorted from them (not recorded which). As DNA, the CDR3 is TGTGCCAGCTCACCACCCCGTGACCTTCATAGCACAGATACGCAGTATTTT. Translating it yields CASSPPRDLHSTDTQYF.